Below, 5 T cell receptor beta chains from the same sample are listed, as sequenced in a study of chemoradiotherapy in HPV16-positive cancers. The protocol was immunoSEQ multiplex PCR, while the TCRdb copy is restricted to in-frame clones and leaves out a portion. The table includes approximately 9,000 clones, roughly 70% detected once. The input for sequencing was tumor tissue, taken from a patient who underwent chemoradiotherapy. These receptors originate from a human donor with HPV-associated anogenital cancer.

The J gene is TRBJ2-7, the V gene TRBV5-1; the match to TRBD1 covers 8 bases. The germline gives CDR1 SGHRS, CDR2 YFSETQ. J lost 4 bases, V lost 3 bases, and 6 bases had no gene match. The CDR3 sequence is 14 residues long. The CDR3 bases are TGCGCCAGCAGCTCCGGGACAGGCGCTTACGAGCAGTACTTC. Protein: CASSSGTGAYEQYF. The full variable domain, completed using reference TRBV5-1 and TRBJ2-7, is KAGVTQTPRYLIKTRGQQVTLSCSPISGHRSVSWYQQTPGQGLQFLFEYFSETQRNKGNFPGRFSGRQFSNSRSEMNVSTLELGDSALYLCASSSGTGAYEQYFGPGTRLTVT.

The genes are TRBV7-3 and TRBJ2-7, with a tentative D call TRBD1 (6 bases). The germline V gene has CDR1 SGHTA and CDR2 FQGTGA. Trimming cost V 6 bases and J 6 bases, with 15 bases left between them. The CDR3 runs to 13 residues. In DNA, the CDR3 is TGTGCCAGCAGGGGGGCCCTCTTGGGCGAGCAGTACTTC. Protein product: CASRGALLGEQYF.

The sample holds a few counts of this clone. The J gene is TRBJ2-1, the V gene TRBV7-9, with no clear D. From germline, CDR1 is SEHNR and CDR2 FQNEAQ (reference sequence). V was pared by 5 bases and J by 4 bases, with 12 bases between. The CDR3 consists of 14 residues. This CDR3 reads CASSPPLQYNEQFF. CDR3 DNA sequence: TGTGCCAGCAGCCCCCCGTTACAGTACAATGAGCAGTTCTTC.

This chain uses TRBV4-2 with TRBJ2-3; D may be TRBD1 (5 bases). CDR3 length: 15 amino acids. In germline, CDR1 is LGHNA, CDR2 YNFKEQ. V was pared by 4 bases and J by 0 bases, with 11 bases between. CDR3 DNA: TGTGCCAGCAGCCCTGGACACGTTAGCACAGATACGCAGTATTTT. It translates to CASSPGHVSTDTQYF.

The chain joins TRBV5-5 to TRBJ2-7; 10 nucleotides match TRBD1. V gave up 0 bases and J gave up 4 bases; unmatched junction bases: 10. Germline V gene data show CDR1 as SGHKS and CDR2 as YYEKEE (reference sequence). CDR3 length equals 17 residues. The CDR3 sequence is CASSLGRPGTGVYEQYF. DNA of the CDR3: TGTGCCAGCAGCTTGGGCCGACCCGGGACAGGGGTTTACGAGCAGTACTTC.